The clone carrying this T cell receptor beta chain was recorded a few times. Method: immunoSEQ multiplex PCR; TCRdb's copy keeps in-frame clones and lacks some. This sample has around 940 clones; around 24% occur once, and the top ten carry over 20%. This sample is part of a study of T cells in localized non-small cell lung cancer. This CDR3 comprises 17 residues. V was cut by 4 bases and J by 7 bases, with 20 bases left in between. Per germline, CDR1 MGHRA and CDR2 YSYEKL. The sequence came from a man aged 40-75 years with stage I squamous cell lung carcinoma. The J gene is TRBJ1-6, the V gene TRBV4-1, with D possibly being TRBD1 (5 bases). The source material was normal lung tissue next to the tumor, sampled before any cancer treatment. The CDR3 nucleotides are TGCGCCAGCAGCCCCGAAACGCCGGGACCCCGGAATTCACCCCTCCACTTT. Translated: CASSPETPGPRNSPLHF.